One and the same sample provided the 13 T cell receptor beta chains below, sequenced in a study of blood T cell repertoires in COVID-19. Profiling relied on immunoSEQ multiplex PCR, and the TCRdb table lists in-frame clones only, not all of them. The data hold roughly 190,000 clones, with roughly 90% observed a single time. The sample consisted of peripheral blood. Every receptor here comes from a woman aged 40 to 50 who had recovered from COVID-19.

The chain has TRBV28 and TRBJ1-2; 7 bases are shared with TRBD1. The CDR3 has 16 amino acids. V lost 5 bases and J lost 4; bases outside the gene matches: 13. Germline CDR1 reads MDHEN; CDR2 reads SYDVKM. In DNA, the CDR3 is TGTGCCAGCAGTGCACAGGGGTCGATGTTCTTCTATGGCTACACCTTC. Its protein is CASSAQGSMFFYGYTF.

The J gene is TRBJ2-7, the V gene TRBV9, with 8 bases aligning to TRBD1. Germline CDR1 is SGDLS and CDR2 is YYNGEE. This CDR3 contains 16 residues. The J segment lost 7 bases and the V segment lost 3 bases, leaving 15 bases of the junction unmatched. The CDR3 loop is CASSETPGTGLGEQYF. CDR3 nucleotides: TGTGCCAGCAGCGAAACCCCCGGGACAGGCCTCGGGGAGCAGTACTTC.

The chain is built from TRBV11-3 and TRBJ2-5, with TRBD2 matching over 8 bases. Germline CDR1 and CDR2: SGHNT and YENEEA. This CDR3 comprises 16 residues. V trimming: 3 bases; J trimming: 1 base; junction bases outside the gene matches: 7. In DNA, the CDR3 is TGTGCCAGCAGCTTCGGCGGGAGGACTACCCAAGAGACCCAGTACTTC. This encodes CASSFGGRTTQETQYF.

The chain has TRBV7-2 and TRBJ1-2; TRBD1 matches at 9 bases. V lost 5 bases to trimming and J lost 4 bases; unmatched junction nucleotides: 8. CDR1 and CDR2 from the germline V gene are SGHTA and FQGNSA. This CDR3 comprises 15 residues. The CDR3 DNA reads TGTGCCAGCAGCACAATGCCGGGACAGGGCTATGGCTACACCTTC. It translates to CASSTMPGQGYGYTF.

The chain is built from TRBV6-2 or TRBV6-3 and TRBJ2-5, with D possibly matching TRBD1 (6 bases). The CDR3 is made up of 17 amino acids. The germline CDR1 and CDR2 sequences are MNHEY and SVGEGT. V was clipped by 0 bases and J by 5 bases, with 19 bases between them. CDR3 bases: TGTGCCAGCAGTTACTCAGAAAACAGGGTTGGAGAGGAGACCCAGTACTTC. Residues: CASSYSENRVGEETQYF.

Worth noting for this clone: This same CDR3 is encoded by further DNA sequences in the sample. The chain is built from TRBV3-1 (or the pseudogene TRBV3-2) and TRBJ1-2, with D possibly matching TRBD1 (5 bases). Germline-derived CDR1 and CDR2 are LGHDT and YNNKEL (reference sequence). Deletions cut 1 base from V and 7 bases from J, with 10 bases between. This CDR3 is 13 amino acids long. The CDR3 region is CASSQGQGGGYTF. The CDR3 nucleotides read TGTGCCAGCAGCCAAGGCCAGGGTGGTGGCTACACCTTC.

The V gene is TRBV9, the J gene TRBJ2-1; 13 bases fit TRBD2. Germline V CDR1 and CDR2: SGDLS, YYNGEE. The CDR3 extends over 19 amino acids. The ends lost 0 bases at V and 5 bases at J; junction bases unmatched: 11. CDR3 residues: CASSVVRGGLAGRNNEQFF. CDR3 coding DNA: TGTGCCAGCAGCGTAGTTCGGGGGGGACTAGCGGGACGAAACAATGAGCAGTTCTTC.

This clone turned up a few times. CDR3: CASSQQGDTEAFF. The DNA of the CDR3 is TGTGCCAGCAGCCAACAGGGGGACACTGAAGCTTTCTTT. This chain connects TRBV7-2 to TRBJ1-1; 8 bases are a match to TRBD1. CDR1 SGHTA and CDR2 FQGNSA come from the germline V gene. With V trimmed by 5 bases and J by 3 bases, 2 bases remained unmatched. The CDR3 length is 13 residues.

The sample holds a few counts of this clone. The genes are TRBV6-6 and TRBJ1-2; D gene unclear. The CDR3 has 11 residues. Germline CDR1 reads MNHNY; CDR2 reads SVGAGI (reference sequence). The V end was cut by 5 bases, the J end by 6 bases, with 7 bases between. CDR3 loop: CASSRRDGYTF. As DNA, the CDR3 is TGTGCCAGCAGTCGCCGGGATGGCTACACCTTC.

V and J are TRBV5-1 and TRBJ2-2, with 9 bases that match TRBD2. The CDR3 extends over 17 amino acids. CDR1 and CDR2 from the germline V gene are SGHRS and YFSETQ. V lost 3 bases and J lost 1; bases outside the gene matches: 7. CDR3 in DNA: TGCGCCAGCAGCTCCGGGACTAGCACCGAGAACACCGGGGAGCTGTTTTTT. This translates into CASSSGTSTENTGELFF.

The V gene is TRBV24-1, the J gene TRBJ1-4; TRBD1 aligns across 11 bases. From germline, CDR1 is KGHDR and CDR2 SFDVKD. Losses at the gene ends were 4 bases for V and 7 bases for J; bases not matched to a gene: 4. CDR3 size: 15 residues. CDR3 DNA: TGTGCCACCAGTGACACCGGGACAGGGGGTGAAAAACTGTTTTTT. Translated, it gives CATSDTGTGGEKLFF.

This clone turned up a few times. The chain joins TRBV4-3 to TRBJ2-3, with TRBD2 matching 8 bases. V was clipped by 0 bases and J by 0 bases; unmatched bases: 8. Germline-derived CDR1 and CDR2 are LGHNA and YSLEER. The CDR3 contains 18 residues. DNA for the CDR3: TGCGCCAGCAGCCAAGATTTTTTAGCGGGATCTAGCACAGATACGCAGTATTTT. Translation: CASSQDFLAGSSTDTQYF.

The J gene is TRBJ1-1, the V gene TRBV18, with unresolved D. The CDR3 consists of 15 residues. Trimming took off 1 base at V and 0 bases at J, with 9 bases between the two ends. CDR1 and CDR2 (germline): KGHSH, LQKENI. CDR3 loop: CASSPQDFVNTEAFF. In DNA form, the CDR3 reads TGTGCCAGCTCACCACAGGACTTTGTGAACACTGAAGCTTTCTTT.